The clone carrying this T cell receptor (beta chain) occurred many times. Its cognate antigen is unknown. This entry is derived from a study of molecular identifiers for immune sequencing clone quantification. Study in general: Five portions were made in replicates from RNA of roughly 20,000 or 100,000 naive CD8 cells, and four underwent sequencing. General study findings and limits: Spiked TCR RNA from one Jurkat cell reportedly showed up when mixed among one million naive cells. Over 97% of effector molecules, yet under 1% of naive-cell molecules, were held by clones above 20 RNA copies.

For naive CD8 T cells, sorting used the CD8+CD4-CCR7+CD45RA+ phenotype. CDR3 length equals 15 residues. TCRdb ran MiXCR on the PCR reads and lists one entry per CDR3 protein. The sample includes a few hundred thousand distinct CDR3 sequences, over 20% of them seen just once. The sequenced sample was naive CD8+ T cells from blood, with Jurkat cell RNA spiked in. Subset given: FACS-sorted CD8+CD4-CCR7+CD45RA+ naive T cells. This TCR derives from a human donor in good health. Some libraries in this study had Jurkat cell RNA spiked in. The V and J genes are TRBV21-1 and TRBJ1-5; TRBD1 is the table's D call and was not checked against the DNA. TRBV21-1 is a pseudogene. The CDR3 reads CASPLPGGYDQPQHF. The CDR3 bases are TGTGCCAGCCCCCTGCCCGGGGGCTATGATCAGCCCCAGCATTTT.